The 19 T cell receptor beta chains listed next were all sequenced from one sample in a study of blood T cells in healthy people across ages. It was with a sample-barcoded 5' primer and a J-beta primer mix that a second PCR of roughly 7 to 12 cycles was run. TCRdb itself ran the 5' RACE reads through MiXCR, one entry per CDR3 protein. The profile covers under 850,000 distinct CDR3 sequences, with 30% to 45% appearing a single time and over 10% taken by the ten largest. What was sequenced was blood. Receptors were obtained from a man younger than 35 in good health.

This clonotype came up a few times. The rearrangement joins TRBV7-2 to TRBJ1-1, with D unresolved. Per germline, CDR1 SGHTA and CDR2 FQGNSA. Trimming removed 0 bases from V and 5 bases from J, with 4 bases in between. The CDR3 contains 12 residues. The DNA for the CDR3 is TGTGCCAGCAGCTTAGCCGTGACTGAAGCTTTCTTT. Translation: CASSLAVTEAFF.

This clonotype was observed many times. The chain couples TRBV5-5 to TRBJ1-1; no reliable D call. The germline V gene encodes CDR1 SGHKS and CDR2 YYEKEE (reference sequence). The CDR3 has 12 residues. The V gene lost 2 bases and the J gene lost 3 bases, with 5 bases spanning the gap. CDR3: CASSLQDTEAFF. The CDR3, as DNA: TGTGCCAGCAGCTTACAAGACACTGAAGCTTTCTTT.

The count of this clonotype is one. At one end the junction does not follow the germline gene, possibly because of a read error. The rearrangement uses TRBV5-1 and TRBJ2-6, with D tentatively TRBD2 (6 bases). The CDR3 runs to 19 residues. Germline lookup yields CDR1 SGHRS and CDR2 YFSETQ. In nucleotides, the CDR3 is TGCGCCAGCAGCTTGGCCGGTGGGACTCCTAGGTCTGGGGCCAGCGTCCTGACTTTC. Translating it yields CASSLAGGTPRSGASVLTF.

This clonotype has just a few counts. This chain connects TRBV7-2 to TRBJ2-1, with 8 bases fitting TRBD2. The CDR3 runs 15 residues. Germline loops: CDR1 SGHTA, CDR2 FQGNSA. Unmatched junction bases numbered 8, after V lost 2 bases and J lost 8 bases. The CDR3 DNA reads as TGTGCCAGCAGCTTACGCGCGGGGGGTTTCCATGAGCAGTTCTTC. It is translated as CASSLRAGGFHEQFF.

V and J are TRBV4-2 and TRBJ2-5; TRBD1 matches at 7 bases. The CDR3 consists of 15 residues. CDR1 LGHNA and CDR2 YNFKEQ come from the germline V gene. Trimming removed 2 bases from V and 5 bases from J; junction bases left unmatched: 8. The CDR3 is CASSQRDSPAETQYF. The CDR3 DNA follows: TGTGCCAGCAGCCAAAGGGACAGCCCTGCGGAGACCCAGTACTTC.

V usage is TRBV5-1 and J usage is TRBJ1-2; D remains ambiguous. Trimming left V 5 bases short and J 5 bases short, with 16 bases between. CDR3 size: 14 residues. CDR1 is SGHRS, CDR2 YFSETQ, per germline. CDR3 residues: CASSLDGVAYGYTF. CDR3 DNA: TGCGCCAGCAGTCTAGACGGAGTTGCATATGGCTACACCTTC.

Comment on this clonotype: Just one base apart from a much larger clone, this may be a read error. The chain is built from TRBV7-2 and TRBJ2-5; TRBD2 might be the D (7 bases). In germline, CDR1 is SGHTA, CDR2 FQGNSA. There are 16 residues in the CDR3. The DNA of the CDR3 is TGTGCCAACAGCTTAGTCCCGGGGGGCCTTGCAGAGACCCAGTACTTC. It is translated as CANSLVPGGLAETQYF.

This chain uses TRBV15 with TRBJ1-2; D is ambiguous. V lost 1 base and J lost 6, with 15 bases in between. The CDR3 loop spans 15 amino acids. Germline CDR1 is LNHNV and CDR2 is YYDKDF (reference sequence). The CDR3 protein is CATSRGSAGYDGYTF. In DNA, the CDR3 is TGTGCCACCAGCAGAGGCTCCGCCGGTTATGATGGCTACACCTTC.

This clonotype was recorded a few times. The chain joins TRBV11-2 to TRBJ1-2, with D possibly matching TRBD1 (6 bases). The germline V gene has CDR1 SGHAT and CDR2 FQNNGV. The CDR3 spans 14 residues. The V end lost 1 base, the J end lost 5 bases, and 11 bases lay between the germline ends. The CDR3 reads CASSLGTGLYGYTF. CDR3 bases: TGTGCCAGCAGCTTAGGAACAGGGCTTTATGGCTACACCTTC. Looking up the rest from reference TRBV11-2 and TRBJ1-2 gives the full variable domain: EAGVAQSPRYKIIEKRQSVAFWCNPISGHATLYWYQQILGQGPKLLIQFQNNGVVDDSQLPKDRFSAERLKGVDSTLKIQPAKLEDSAVYLCASSLGTGLYGYTFGSGTRLTVV.

The chain joins TRBV27 to TRBJ1-2; the D gene is possibly TRBD1 (5 bases). V lost 8 bases and J lost 8, with 15 bases in between. Germline V gene data show CDR1 as MNHEY and CDR2 as SMNVEV (reference sequence). This CDR3 is 12 amino acids long. In DNA form, the CDR3 reads TGTGCCAGCGGGGGGTCAGGAGACGGCTACACCTTC. It yields the protein CASGGSGDGYTF.

The V and J genes are TRBV7-2 and TRBJ1-2; D remains ambiguous. Germline V gene sequence: CDR1 SGHTA, CDR2 FQGNSA. This CDR3 is built from 14 residues. The ends were cut back, 1 base at V and 6 bases at J, with 12 bases in the middle. The CDR3 reads CASSLDRGTHGYTF. The CDR3 region has the DNA TGTGCCAGCAGCTTAGATCGGGGAACTCATGGCTACACCTTC.

V gene TRBV4-2 combines with J gene TRBJ2-2; the D call may be TRBD1 or TRBD2 (5 bases each). The CDR3 is 15 residues long. V lost 0 bases, J lost 6 bases, and 11 bases lay in between. CDR1 and CDR2 from the germline V gene are LGHNA and YNFKEQ. The CDR3 DNA reads TGTGCCAGCAGCCAAGAAGGCAGGGACGCCGGGGAGCTGTTTTTT. Translating it yields CASSQEGRDAGELFF.

The V gene is TRBV10-3, the J gene TRBJ2-2, with D possibly being TRBD1 (6 bases). The CDR3 contains 15 residues. Germline values: CDR1 ENHRY, CDR2 SYGVKD. The V and J ends lost 2 bases and 1 base respectively, with 8 bases between them. The CDR3 loop reads CAISEDRMNTGELFF. CDR3 bases: TGTGCCATCAGTGAGGACAGGATGAACACCGGGGAGCTGTTTTTT.

The gene calls are TRBV4-3 and TRBJ2-7; possibly TRBD1 for D (5 bases). The germline V and J ends were trimmed by 0 bases and 7 bases, with 16 bases remaining between them. This CDR3 has 15 amino acids. Germline CDR1 is LGHNA and CDR2 is YSLEER. CDR3 nucleotide sequence: TGCGCCAGCAGCCAAGATCCGGCCAGGGTCGATGAGCAGTACTTC. It is translated as CASSQDPARVDEQYF.

This clonotype was observed at least ten times. The chain is built from TRBV12-3 or TRBV12-4 and TRBJ2-5; D may match TRBD1 or TRBD2 (5 bases each). The V end lost 3 bases, the J end lost 4 bases, and 15 bases lay between the germline ends. The CDR3 has 15 amino acids. CDR3 residues: CASSFLGALGETQYF. CDR3 nucleotide sequence: TGTGCCAGCAGTTTCCTCGGGGCGCTGGGAGAGACCCAGTACTTC.

Notes on this clonotype: A single base separates this from a much larger clone, so it may be a read error. This rearrangement joins TRBV5-5 to TRBJ2-7; 8 bases align to TRBD2. Unmatched junction bases numbered 9, after V lost 1 base and J lost 3 bases. The CDR3 is 16 residues long. Germline values: CDR1 SGHKS, CDR2 YYEKEE (reference sequence). The CDR3 sequence: CASSLRAGGADYEQYF. The CDR3 DNA sequence: TGTGCCAGCAGCTTGCGTGCCGGGGGGGCGGACTACGAGCAGTACTTC.

This clonotype appeared a few times. This sequence joins TRBV5-6 and TRBJ1-1; 7 bases match TRBD1. The CDR3 spans 14 residues. The J segment lost 4 bases and the V segment lost 4 bases, leaving 7 bases of the junction unmatched. Germline loops: CDR1 SGHDT, CDR2 YYEEEE. The CDR3 protein is CASSPDRVGTEAFF. DNA for the CDR3: TGTGCCAGCAGCCCTGACAGGGTGGGCACTGAAGCTTTCTTT.

The chain recombines TRBV5-1 with TRBJ1-2, with TRBD1 matching over 8 bases. The CDR3 runs 17 residues. The germline CDR1 and CDR2 sequences are SGHRS and YFSETQ. The V gene end was trimmed by 7 bases and the J gene end by 3 bases; junction bases not matched to a gene: 17. The chain's CDR3 is CASSRKIGGTGDYGYTF. For the CDR3, the DNA is TGCGCCAGCTCCCGCAAAATCGGCGGGACAGGTGACTATGGCTACACCTTC. Together with reference TRBV5-1 and TRBJ1-2, the CDR3 gives the full variable domain: KAGVTQTPRYLIKTRGQQVTLSCSPISGHRSVSWYQQTPGQGLQFLFEYFSETQRNKGNFPGRFSGRQFSNSRSEMNVSTLELGDSALYLCASSRKIGGTGDYGYTFGSGTRLTVV.

There are many counts of this clonotype. The chain carries TRBV5-4 and TRBJ2-3; TRBD2 aligns across 7 bases. The CDR3 sequence is 17 residues long. CDR1 is SGHNT, CDR2 YYREEE, per germline (reference sequence). V dropped 0 bases and J dropped 2; count of bases not matched to a gene: 9. CDR3 residues: CASSLVQGGPLTDTQYF. The CDR3 DNA sequence: TGTGCCAGCAGCTTGGTCCAGGGAGGGCCCCTCACAGATACGCAGTATTTT.